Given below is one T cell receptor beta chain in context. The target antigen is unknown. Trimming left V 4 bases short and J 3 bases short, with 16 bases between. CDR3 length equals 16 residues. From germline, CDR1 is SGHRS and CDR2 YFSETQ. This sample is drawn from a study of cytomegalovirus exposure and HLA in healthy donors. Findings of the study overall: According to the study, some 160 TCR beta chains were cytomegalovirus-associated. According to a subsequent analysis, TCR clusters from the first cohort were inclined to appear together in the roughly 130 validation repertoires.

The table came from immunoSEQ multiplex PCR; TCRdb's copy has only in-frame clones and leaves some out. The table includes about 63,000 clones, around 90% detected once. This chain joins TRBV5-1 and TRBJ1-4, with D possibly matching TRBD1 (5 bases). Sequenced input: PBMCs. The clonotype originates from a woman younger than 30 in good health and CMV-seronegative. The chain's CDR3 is CASSPGGGRANEKLFF. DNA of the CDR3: TGCGCCAGCAGCCCTGGGGGAGGGCGGGCTAATGAAAAACTGTTTTTT. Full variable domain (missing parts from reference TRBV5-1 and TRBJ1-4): KAGVTQTPRYLIKTRGQQVTLSCSPISGHRSVSWYQQTPGQGLQFLFEYFSETQRNKGNFPGRFSGRQFSNSRSEMNVSTLELGDSALYLCASSPGGGRANEKLFFGSGTQLSVL.